The TCR beta chain under discussion was sequenced for a study of cytomegalovirus exposure and HLA in healthy donors. A multiplex PCR was run with 60 Vbeta primers and 13 Jbeta primers. The method was immunoSEQ multiplex PCR; TCRdb's version includes in-frame clones alone and lacks a portion of them. The top ten hold 6.5% of the sample, which has approximately 200,000 clones, 82% seen once. The material sequenced was PBMCs. This receptor was taken from a woman aged 45-60 years in good health and CMV-seropositive.

The CDR3 DNA is TGTGCCACCAGCAGAGATTCGCTAGCGGGGCCCCAGTACTTC. Translating it yields CATSRDSLAGPQYF. This chain joins TRBV15 and TRBJ2-4; TRBD2 matches 9 bases. Trimming cost V 0 bases and J 13 bases; bases outside gene matches: 7. The V gene's germline CDR1 is LNHNV and CDR2 YYDKDF (reference sequence). CDR3 length: 14 residues. The full variable domain, its missing parts supplied by reference TRBV15 and TRBJ2-4, is DAMVIQNPRYQVTQFGKPVTLSCSQTLNHNVMYWYQQKSSQAPKLLFHYYDKDFNNEADTPDNFQSRRPNTSFCFLDIRSPGLGDTAMYLCATSRDSLAGPQYFGAGTRLSVL.